Each of the 21 T cell receptor beta chains below was sequenced from the same sample in a study of beta chain features in type 1 diabetes. Expressed TCRB transcripts were sequenced because the isolated RNA had all been reverse transcribed beforehand. Method: immunoSEQ multiplex PCR; TCRdb's copy keeps in-frame clones and lacks some. The sample consists of about 110,000 clones, 40% of them appearing once. The sample consisted of stem cell memory CD4+ T cells from blood. The receptors here all came from a woman between 18 and 30 years old in good health.

This clone was counted only a few times. This rearrangement joins TRBV25-1 to TRBJ2-7, with D uncertain. Germline CDR1 is MGHDK and CDR2 is SYGVNS. V lost 6 bases to trimming and J lost 3 bases, with 9 bases between them. This CDR3 is 12 amino acids long. Here the CDR3 DNA reads TGTGCCAGCAGCCCCGGTGTCTACGAGCAGTACTTC. This translates into CASSPGVYEQYF.

This clone was recorded once. Compared with germline, one end of the junction differs, possibly owing to a read error. V usage is TRBV18 and J usage is TRBJ2-2; D not resolved. Germline CDR1 KGHSH, CDR2 LQKENI. The CDR3 has 11 residues. CDR3: CASSYTEELFF. Written as DNA, the CDR3 is TGTGCCAGCTCATACACCGAGGAGCTGTTTTTT.

The chain employs TRBV7-3 and TRBJ2-3, with D perhaps TRBD1 (5 bases). Trimming pared 2 bases from V and 2 bases from J, leaving 14 bases between. CDR3 length equals 16 residues. CDR1 SGHTA and CDR2 FQGTGA come from the germline V gene. CDR3 region: CASSLHGALNTDTQYF. CDR3 in DNA: TGTGCCAGCAGCTTACATGGGGCGCTTAACACAGATACGCAGTATTTT.

This sequence joins TRBV9 and TRBJ2-1; D gene uncertain. Germline V lookup: CDR1 SGDLS, CDR2 YYNGEE. Trimming shortened V by 4 bases and J by 0 bases, and 5 bases separated the two germline ends. CDR3 size: 13 residues. For the CDR3, the DNA is TGTGCCAGCAGCTTCAGCTCCTACAATGAGCAGTTCTTC. The encoded protein is CASSFSSYNEQFF.

V usage is TRBV27 and J usage is TRBJ2-1, with D tentatively TRBD1 (5 bases). The V gene lost 5 bases and the J gene lost 5 bases, with 16 bases spanning the gap. This CDR3 contains 15 residues. CDR1 MNHEY and CDR2 SMNVEV come from the germline V gene (reference sequence). In DNA, the CDR3 is TGTGCCAGCAGTGTAAGACAGACGGTGGACAATGAGCAGTTCTTC. Protein: CASSVRQTVDNEQFF.

As to this clone: At one end the junction does not follow the germline gene, possibly because of a read error. Other DNA sequences in this sample translate to the same CDR3. The rearrangement joins TRBV11-1 to TRBJ2-1; 10 nucleotides match TRBD2. CDR1 and CDR2 from the germline V gene are SGHAT and FQDESV (reference sequence). The CDR3 consists of 13 residues. The CDR3 region is CASSFERGGRQFF. In DNA form, the CDR3 reads TGTGCTAGCAGCTTTGAGCGGGGGGGGAGGCAGTTCTTC. The variable domain in full, with the rest retrieved from reference TRBV11-1 and TRBJ2-1, is EAEVAQSPRYKITEKSQAVAFWCDPISGHATLYWYRQILGQGPELLVQFQDESVVDDSQLPKDRFSAERLKGVDSTLKIQPAELGDSAMYLCASSFERGGRQFFGPGTRLTVL.

The rearrangement links TRBV5-1 to TRBJ2-3; D remains ambiguous. Per germline, CDR1 SGHRS and CDR2 YFSETQ. The CDR3 loop spans 11 amino acids. The ends were cut back, 6 bases at V and 2 bases at J, with 4 bases in the middle. The CDR3 region is CASTFTDTQYF. CDR3 nucleotides: TGCGCCAGCACTTTCACAGATACGCAGTATTTT.

This sequence joins TRBV27 and TRBJ1-1; D may be TRBD1 (5 bases). Per germline, CDR1 MNHEY and CDR2 SMNVEV (reference sequence). This CDR3 is 12 amino acids long. Trimming removed 7 bases at V and 8 bases at J, with 14 bases between. CDR3 sequence reads: CASTDDSDEAFF. The CDR3 DNA follows: TGTGCCAGCACCGACGACAGTGACGAAGCTTTCTTT.

The gene calls are TRBV5-1 and TRBJ1-2, with D unresolved. Between the trimmed V and J ends, which lost 0 bases and 5 bases, there was a span of 11 bases. The CDR3 is 14 residues long. Germline values: CDR1 SGHRS, CDR2 YFSETQ. The CDR3 here is CASSLGGVRYGYTF. The CDR3 DNA reads as TGCGCCAGCAGCTTGGGAGGAGTCCGTTATGGCTACACCTTC.

This chain links TRBV19 with TRBJ2-1; no clear D. V was trimmed by 6 bases and J by 8 bases, leaving 14 bases between them. CDR3 size: 13 residues. Germline values: CDR1 LNHDA, CDR2 SQIVND (reference sequence). The CDR3 DNA sequence: TGTGCCAGTAGACCCAGGAATGGGTATGAGCAGTTCTTC. Protein sequence: CASRPRNGYEQFF.

The gene calls are TRBV5-4 and TRBJ2-7; tentative D call: TRBD1 (5 bases). The germline CDR1 and CDR2 sequences are SGHNT and YYREEE (reference sequence). The CDR3 loop spans 16 amino acids. Trimming removed 0 bases at V and 2 bases at J, with 15 bases between. In nucleotides, the CDR3 is TGTGCCAGCAGCTTGGGTCAGGGCCTTGGGCCCTACGAGCAGTACTTC. Residues: CASSLGQGLGPYEQYF.

This clone was observed a single time. The chain has TRBV29-1 and TRBJ2-3; 10 bases map to TRBD2. V lost 6 bases, J lost 3 bases, and 6 bases stayed unmatched. The CDR3 consists of 14 residues. Germline CDR1 is SQVTM and CDR2 is ANQGSEA. CDR3 amino acids: CSVKLAGTTDTQYF. The CDR3 DNA sequence: TGCAGCGTCAAACTAGCGGGGACAACAGATACGCAGTATTTT.

The chain employs TRBV29-1 and TRBJ2-7, with 8 bases lining up with TRBD1. V trimming: 7 bases; J trimming: 1 base; junction bases outside the gene matches: 9. This CDR3 contains 14 residues. Looked up from germline, CDR1 is SQVTM and CDR2 is ANQGSEA. The CDR3 DNA sequence: TGCAGCGCCTCCGGGACAGGAGCTTCCTACGAGCAGTACTTC. Translating it yields CSASGTGASYEQYF.

A few counts support this clone. This rearrangement joins TRBV18 to TRBJ2-2; maybe TRBD2 (5 bases). Trimming took 8 bases from V and 3 from J, leaving 7 bases between them. Germline CDR1 and CDR2: KGHSH and LQKENI. CDR3 size: 12 residues. The CDR3 coding sequence is TGTGCCAGCAACGGGGACACCGGGGAGCTGTTTTTT. This sequence encodes CASNGDTGELFF.

This clone was detected once. V usage is TRBV27 and J usage is TRBJ2-7; the match to TRBD2 covers 8 bases. CDR1 and CDR2 from the germline V gene are MNHEY and SMNVEV (reference sequence). The CDR3 is 15 amino acids. Trimming took 2 bases from V and 2 from J; bases not matched to a gene: 5. In nucleotides, the CDR3 is TGTGCCAGCAGTTTAAACGGGAGGGCTCCCTACGAGCAGTACTTC. This codes for CASSLNGRAPYEQYF.

The J gene is TRBJ2-1, the V gene TRBV4-1; TRBD1 might be the D (5 bases). This CDR3 is built from 15 residues. Trimming pared 2 bases from V and 0 bases from J, leaving 8 bases between. Germline loops: CDR1 MGHRA, CDR2 YSYEKL. For the CDR3, the DNA is TGCGCCAGCAGCCAAAGGGGCTACTCCTACAATGAGCAGTTCTTC. Translation: CASSQRGYSYNEQFF.

The chain uses TRBV7-3 and TRBJ2-2, with TRBD2 matching 13 bases. Trimming took 5 bases from V and 6 from J; bases not matched to a gene: 18. The CDR3 extends over 20 amino acids. CDR1 and CDR2 from the germline V gene are SGHTA and FQGTGA. The CDR3 bases are TGTGCCAGCAGCCCTCAACCCACGGGACTAGCGGGAAGGTTCTCCGGGGAGCTGTTTTTT. Encoded protein: CASSPQPTGLAGRFSGELFF.

This clone appeared a few times. The V and J genes are TRBV28 and TRBJ2-7; D not certain. The V gene's germline CDR1 is MDHEN and CDR2 SYDVKM. V lost 3 bases and J lost 3, with 9 bases in between. The CDR3 length is 13 residues. DNA of the CDR3: TGTGCCAGCAGTTTTCGCAGGAACTACGAGCAGTACTTC. This gives the protein CASSFRRNYEQYF.

V gene TRBV18 combines with J gene TRBJ1-5; 7 positions match TRBD1. The V gene end was trimmed by 4 bases and the J gene end by 0 bases; junction bases not matched to a gene: 6. The CDR3 sequence is 16 residues long. The germline gives CDR1 KGHSH, CDR2 LQKENI. The CDR3 loop reads CASSREGQHSNQPQHF. The CDR3 coding sequence is TGTGCCAGCTCACGCGAGGGACAGCATAGCAATCAGCCCCAGCATTTT.

The chain combines TRBV6-5 with TRBJ1-2; 7 bases match TRBD1. The ends lost 5 bases at V and 4 bases at J; junction bases unmatched: 7. CDR3 length equals 14 residues. Per germline, CDR1 MNHEY and CDR2 SVGAGI. In DNA, the CDR3 is TGTGCCAGCAGTCGGGACAGCCGCTTCTATGGCTACACCTTC. Protein: CASSRDSRFYGYTF.

This clone was picked up a small number of times. V gene TRBV2 combines with J gene TRBJ2-7, with D perhaps TRBD1 (9 bases). Trimming cost V 3 bases and J 3 bases, with 24 bases left between them. CDR3 length equals 18 residues. In germline, CDR1 is SNHLY, CDR2 FYNNEI. The CDR3 loop reads CASSDGGGTGKRNYEQYF. As DNA, the CDR3 is TGTGCCAGCAGTGACGGGGGGGGGACAGGGAAGAGAAACTACGAGCAGTACTTC.